The clone carrying this T cell receptor beta chain has at least ten counts. Its antigen is currently unknown. The sample is drawn from a study of T cells in Graves' hyperthyroidism and ophthalmopathy. Findings of the study overall: Most thyroid clonotypes expanded above 0.001 were also detected in blood.

Germline-derived CDR1 and CDR2 are MNHNS and SASEGT. The V and J ends lost 3 bases and 4 bases, in that order; junction bases with no gene match: 2. The CDR3 has 13 residues. The study defined stable Graves' hyperthyroidism as no ophthalmopathy progression within 18 months. Uncontrolled infection, other autoimmune disease, pregnancy or lactation led to exclusion. PBMCs were sourced from around 10 ml fresh peripheral blood. Using RNA transcripts as the source, TCR beta CDR3 regions were amplified. In the first-round RT-PCR of the TCR CDR3, the HTBI primer set was used. Using its own MiXCR run on the multiplex PCR reads, TCRdb lists one record per CDR3 protein. The sample includes 300,000 or so distinct CDR3 sequences, roughly 17% of them seen just once.

Sequenced: blood. V is TRBV6-1 and J is TRBJ1-2; 7 bases fit TRBD1. The TCR comes from a man aged 30 to 45 with Graves' hyperthyroidism. For the CDR3, the DNA is TGTGCCAGCAGTGATGGACAGGTCTATGGCTACACCTTC. It yields the protein CASSDGQVYGYTF.